This T cell receptor beta chain was obtained from a study of early T cells in non-severe SARS-CoV-2 infection. About the research overall: Chains stayed unpaired after sequencing of bulk RNA from unsorted whole blood.

Germline CDR1 and CDR2: KGHSH and LQKENI. The CDR3 consists of 16 residues. Overall study results and limits: Matches to VDJdb favored anti-spike CD8 responses and missed private and CD4 specificities.

MiXCR, run by TCRdb on the 5' RACE reads, gives a single entry per CDR3 protein. The table includes tens of thousands of distinct CDR3 sequences, less than 5% detected once. A word on this clonotype: The antigen remains unidentified. A read error may produce the germline difference seen at one junction end.

Sequenced sample: whole blood. The TCR was taken from an adult who was a healthcare worker with PCR-confirmed SARS-CoV-2 infection or an uninfected control (not recorded which). The chain joins TRBV18 to TRBJ2-1, with 8 nucleotides matching TRBD2. This CDR3 is CVSSGTGTRVSNEQFF. DNA of the CDR3: TGTGTCAGCTCAGGCACCGGGACTAGGGTTAGCAATGAGCAGTTCTTC. The variable domain in full, completed from reference TRBV18 and TRBJ2-1, reads NAGVMQNPRHLVRRRGQEARLRCSPMKGHSHVYWYRQLPEEGLKFMVYLQKENIIDESGMPKERFSAEFPKEGPSILRIQQVVRGDSAAYFCVSSGTGTRVSNEQFFGPGTRLTVL.